The 6 T cell receptor beta chains presented below share a single source sample, sequenced in a study of T cell responses to AZD1222 COVID-19 vaccine. Sequencing used immunoSEQ multiplex PCR; TCRdb keeps in-frame clones, though not all of them. The sample records 150,000 to 200,000 clones, 87% being singletons. The specimen comprised peripheral blood, sampled on day 0 of AZD1222 vaccination. The source of these receptors is an adult in good health.

The chain is built from TRBV19 and TRBJ2-7; 8 bases align to TRBD2. V shed 2 bases, J shed 0 bases, and the junction held 3 bases outside the gene matches. The CDR3 consists of 15 residues. Germline V gene data show CDR1 as LNHDA and CDR2 as SQIVND (reference sequence). CDR3 sequence: CASSIFGRDSYEQYF. In DNA, the CDR3 is TGTGCCAGTAGTATATTCGGGAGGGACTCCTACGAGCAGTACTTC.

The chain combines TRBV5-5 with TRBJ2-3; no definite D call. This CDR3 spans 14 amino acids. The ends were cut back, 0 bases at V and 0 bases at J, with 5 bases in the middle. CDR1 and CDR2 (germline): SGHKS, YYEKEE (reference sequence). CDR3 residues: CASSLAGSTDTQYF. CDR3 in DNA: TGTGCCAGCAGCTTGGCCGGGAGCACAGATACGCAGTATTTT.

This chain links TRBV28 with TRBJ1-1; 7 nucleotides align to TRBD1. This CDR3 contains 14 residues. Per germline, CDR1 MDHEN and CDR2 SYDVKM. V gave up 4 bases and J gave up 11 bases; unmatched junction bases: 13. CDR3 sequence reads: CASSSLRQGISAFF. The CDR3, as DNA: TGTGCCAGCAGTTCCCTCCGACAGGGCATTTCGGCTTTCTTT.

The V and J genes are TRBV11-2 and TRBJ1-1; D is uncertain. Per germline, CDR1 SGHAT and CDR2 FQNNGV. V was shortened by 1 base and J by 1 base, with 10 bases between the two germline ends. This CDR3 is 15 amino acids long. The CDR3 DNA sequence: TGTGCCAGCAGCTTAGTGGTTTATCCGAACACTGAAGCTTTCTTT. It yields the protein CASSLVVYPNTEAFF.

This chain connects TRBV19 to TRBJ2-5, with 12 bases aligning to TRBD2. V lost 6 bases, J lost 7 bases, and 3 bases stayed unmatched. This CDR3 spans 13 amino acids. The germline V gene has CDR1 LNHDA and CDR2 SQIVND (reference sequence). CDR3 protein: CASRTSGSGTQYF. In DNA form, the CDR3 reads TGTGCCAGTAGGACTAGCGGGAGTGGGACCCAGTACTTC. Variable domain in full (rest from reference TRBV19 and TRBJ2-5): DGGITQSPKYLFRKEGQNVTLSCEQNLNHDAMYWYRQDPGQGLRLIYYSQIVNDFQKGDIAEGYSVSREKKESFPLTVTSAQKNPTAFYLCASRTSGSGTQYFGPGTRLLVL.

V and J are TRBV19 and TRBJ2-7; TRBD1 or TRBD2 may be the D gene (5 bases each). Germline assignment: CDR1 LNHDA and CDR2 SQIVND (reference sequence). The CDR3 extends over 15 amino acids. V was cut by 6 bases and J by 0 bases, with 15 bases left in between. CDR3 coding DNA: TGTGCCAGTAGACTCACGGGACGTAACTCCTACGAGCAGTACTTC. As protein: CASRLTGRNSYEQYF.